This T cell receptor (beta chain) was profiled in a study of T-cell memory formation after mild COVID-19. The study, taken as a whole, reports: For contracting clones, CD4+ ones sat mainly in CM and EM, CD8+ in EMRA. Researchers found some responding clones in pre-infection memory, a sign that cross-reactive memory joined.

This clonotype was detected a few times. Its antigen is undetermined. After 5'RACE with constant-segment primers, TCR alpha and TCR beta cDNA libraries carrying sample barcodes and UMIs were obtained. Each CDR3 protein gets one entry after TCRdb re-called the 5' RACE reads with MiXCR. The sample gives over 400,000 distinct CDR3 sequences, roughly a quarter of which show up once; approximately 14% is in the top ten. The CDR3 consists of 15 residues. The V segment lost 0 bases and the J segment 2 bases; nucleotides outside the gene matches: 3. Germline lookup yields CDR1 SGHRS and CDR2 YFSETQ. Input material: PBMCs or a T cell subset sorted from them (not recorded which). This receptor was obtained from an adult woman who had mild COVID-19 (a few samples of this study predate the infection). Cell type and time point are not known. The rearrangement links TRBV5-1 to TRBJ2-5, with 8 nucleotides matching TRBD1. CDR3 in amino acids: CASSLGQGRQETQYF. Written as DNA, the CDR3 is TGCGCCAGCAGCTTGGGACAGGGGAGGCAAGAGACCCAGTACTTC.